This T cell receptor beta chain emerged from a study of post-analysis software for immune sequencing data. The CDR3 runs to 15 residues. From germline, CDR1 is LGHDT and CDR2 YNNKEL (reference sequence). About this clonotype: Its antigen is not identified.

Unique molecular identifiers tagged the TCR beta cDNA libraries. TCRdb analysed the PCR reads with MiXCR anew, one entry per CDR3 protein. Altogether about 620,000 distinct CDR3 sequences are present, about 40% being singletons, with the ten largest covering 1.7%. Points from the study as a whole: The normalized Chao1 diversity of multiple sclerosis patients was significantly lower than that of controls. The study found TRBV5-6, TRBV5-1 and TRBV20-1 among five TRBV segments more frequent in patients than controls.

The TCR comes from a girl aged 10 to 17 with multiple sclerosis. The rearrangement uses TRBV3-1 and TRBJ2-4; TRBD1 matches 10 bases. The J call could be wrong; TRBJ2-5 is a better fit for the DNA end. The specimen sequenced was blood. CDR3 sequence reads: CASSQLGQGMETQYF. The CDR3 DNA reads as TGTGCCAGCAGCCAGTTGGGACAGGGGATGGAGACCCAGTACTTC.